The TCR beta chain under discussion was sequenced for a study of blood T cell repertoires in COVID-19. Study-level information: The cDNA or gDNA used as material had been derived from T cells, B-cell-depleted T cells, or PBMCs.

V shed 6 bases and J 4 bases; nucleotides not matched to a gene: 4. CDR3 size: 13 residues. Germline CDR1 and CDR2: MRHNA and SNTAGT. TCRdb's table, derived via immunoSEQ multiplex PCR, lists solely in-frame clones and lacks some. This sample carries around 60,000 clones, 75% to 85% of them seen once, and the ten largest clones take approximately 15%. The chain is built from TRBV6-4 and TRBJ2-5; 8 bases are shared with TRBD1. The sequence was collected from a man aged 80 or over with acute or convalescent COVID-19. The sequenced material came from peripheral blood. The CDR3: CASSPDRGETQYF. CDR3 DNA: TGTGCCAGCAGCCCCGACAGGGGAGAGACCCAGTACTTC.